This entry describes one T cell receptor (beta chain). Clones were sequenced by immunoSEQ multiplex PCR, and TCRdb holds only the in-frame ones, with some missing. The sample yields 250,000 or so clones, 80% to 90% seen once. The CDR3 runs 15 residues. Trimming removed 4 bases from V and 0 bases from J, with 12 bases in between. CDR1 and CDR2 from the germline V gene are SGHRS and YFSETQ. This record belongs to a study of blood T cell repertoires in COVID-19. Study details: Sites in the United States, Italy and Spain provided acute and convalescent COVID-19 samples. Sources were T cells, B-cell-depleted T cells, or PBMCs; the material itself was cDNA or gDNA.

The sequencing input was peripheral blood. The V call is TRBV5-1, the J call TRBJ2-3, with D uncertain. The receptor comes from a man aged 35 to 55 who had recovered from COVID-19. Here the CDR3 DNA reads TGCGCCAGCAGCCCAAGCGTTTGGAGCACAGATACGCAGTATTTT. Protein product: CASSPSVWSTDTQYF.